Presented here are 27 T cell receptor beta chains from one specimen sequenced in a study of memory CD4+ T cells and cytomegalovirus serostatus (dated by TCRdb to about 2019). Receptor libraries were prepared by the immunoSEQ multiplex PCR assay. TCRdb took this table from immuneACCESS and kept in-frame rearrangements with V and J called. Such tables lack part of the clones; where checked against another copy, unresolved V genes explain under half of the gap, and the rest is unexplained. A total of approximately 42,000 clones appear in this sample, around three quarters of them only once. Around 1.1% of the sample rests with the top ten. Single viable CD3+CD4+CD8-CD45RO+ cells were sorted as memory CD4+ T cells on a FACSAria II. The sequencing sample was made of memory CD4+ T cells from blood. These receptor sequences come from an adult in good health and CMV-seronegative.

The V gene is TRBV11-1, the J gene TRBJ2-1, with D tentatively TRBD2 (5 bases). Per the germline V gene, CDR1 is SGHAT and CDR2 is FQDESV (reference sequence). The germline V and J ends were trimmed by 3 bases and 7 bases, with 10 bases remaining between them. The CDR3 covers 13 residues. The CDR3 here is CASSFLAENEQFF. The DNA for the CDR3 is TGTGCCAGCAGCTTTCTAGCAGAAAATGAGCAGTTCTTC.

The chain recombines TRBV30 with TRBJ1-6; D might be TRBD1 (5 bases). V lost 4 bases, J lost 4 bases, and 11 bases lay in between. Per the germline V gene, CDR1 is GTSNPN and CDR2 is SVGIG (reference sequence). The CDR3 has 14 residues. CDR3 amino acids: CAWNGRGYNSPLHF. The CDR3 coding sequence is TGTGCCTGGAACGGGAGGGGATATAATTCACCCCTCCACTTT.

The chain is built from TRBV30 and TRBJ1-6; 11 nucleotides align to TRBD1. The length of the CDR3 is 14 residues. J gave up 7 bases and V 7 bases, and 6 bases lay outside the gene matches. Germline values: CDR1 GTSNPN, CDR2 SVGIG (reference sequence). In nucleotides, the CDR3 is TGTGCCTTTGGACAGGGGGCTTGGAATTCACCCCTCCACTTT. Translated: CAFGQGAWNSPLHF.

J is TRBJ2-1 and V is TRBV5-4, with 7 bases identical to TRBD2. Germline assignment: CDR1 SGHNT and CDR2 YYREEE (reference sequence). CDR3 length: 13 residues. Trimming took 4 bases from V and 4 from J; bases not matched to a gene: 2. The CDR3 loop reads CASSEGLYNEQFF. CDR3 in DNA: TGTGCCAGCAGCGAGGGACTATACAATGAGCAGTTCTTC.

The rearrangement uses TRBV6-1 and TRBJ1-1, with a possible D match to TRBD1 (5 bases). V lost 1 base and J 5 bases, leaving 14 bases between the germline ends. Germline V gene data show CDR1 as MNHNS and CDR2 as SASEGT. The CDR3 runs 15 residues. The CDR3 region has the DNA TGTGCCAGCAGTGAAGGGGCAGGGTCGATAACTGAAGCTTTCTTT. The encoded protein is CASSEGAGSITEAFF.

V is TRBV5-1 and J is TRBJ2-3; 16 positions match TRBD2. The length of the CDR3 is 16 residues. The ends lost 4 bases at V and 6 bases at J; junction bases unmatched: 5. CDR1 is SGHRS, CDR2 YFSETQ, per germline. This CDR3 is CASSEGLAGGVDTQYF. Written as DNA, the CDR3 is TGCGCCAGCAGCGAGGGACTAGCGGGAGGGGTGGATACGCAGTATTTT.

The rearrangement links TRBV6-4 to TRBJ2-2; 10 positions agree with TRBD1. Germline assignment: CDR1 MRHNA and CDR2 SNTAGT. V lost 6 bases to trimming and J lost 3 bases; unmatched junction nucleotides: 4. The CDR3 sequence is 15 residues long. CDR3 bases: TGTGCCAGCAGGAGACAGGGGGCTGACACCGGGGAGCTGTTTTTT. Residues: CASRRQGADTGELFF.

V is TRBV11-2 and J is TRBJ1-4; TRBD1 agrees at 9 bases. Trimming cost V 0 bases and J 5 bases; bases outside gene matches: 1. The germline CDR1 and CDR2 sequences are SGHAT and FQNNGV. The CDR3 has 15 amino acids. The chain's CDR3 is CASSLDGTGNEKLFF. The CDR3 DNA reads TGTGCCAGCAGCTTAGATGGGACAGGGAATGAAAAACTGTTTTTT.

This CDR3 reads CSADTGGGYTF. The DNA of the CDR3 is TGCAGTGCTGATACAGGGGGTGGCTACACCTTC. The chain has TRBV20-1 and TRBJ1-2; 8 nucleotides align to TRBD1. Germline-derived CDR1 and CDR2 are DFQATT and SNEGSKA (reference sequence). CDR3 size: 11 residues. Unmatched junction bases numbered 3, after V lost 5 bases and J lost 7 bases.

The chain joins TRBV11-3 to TRBJ1-2; a possible D gene is TRBD1 (5 bases). Germline assignment: CDR1 SGHNT and CDR2 YENEEA. The CDR3 has 16 residues. The V gene lost 5 bases and the J gene lost 0 bases, with 16 bases spanning the gap. CDR3 sequence (DNA): TGTGCCAGCAGCCGCAAGTTGGGACGGACTAACTATGGCTACACCTTC. Translated, it gives CASSRKLGRTNYGYTF.

The V and J genes are TRBV6-6 and TRBJ1-5; D unclear. CDR1 is MNHNY, CDR2 SVGAGI, per germline (reference sequence). Between the trimmed V and J ends, which lost 0 bases and 4 bases, there was a span of 7 bases. The CDR3 covers 14 residues. The CDR3 sequence: CASSYSTGNQPQHF. The CDR3 DNA reads TGTGCCAGCAGTTACTCGACGGGTAATCAGCCCCAGCATTTT.

The chain joins TRBV5-8 to TRBJ1-1, with D unclear. Trimming took 5 bases from V and 3 from J, leaving 14 bases between them. Germline CDR1 reads SGHTS; CDR2 reads YDEGEE. This CDR3 is 14 amino acids long. CDR3 protein: CASRGSGWDTEAFF. The CDR3 coding sequence is TGTGCCAGCAGGGGGTCGGGGTGGGACACTGAAGCTTTCTTT.

This chain connects TRBV19 to TRBJ2-1; D possibly corresponds to TRBD1 (7 bases). CDR3 length equals 20 residues. V was trimmed by 0 bases and J by 8 bases, leaving 29 bases between them. Germline CDR1 LNHDA, CDR2 SQIVND (reference sequence). CDR3: CASSIDRGRGTGSPPDEQFF. CDR3 coding DNA: TGTGCCAGTAGTATAGATCGAGGCAGGGGGACCGGGAGTCCCCCTGATGAGCAGTTCTTC.

This clone occurred once. The J gene is TRBJ1-1, the V gene TRBV18, with D uncertain. The CDR3 has 12 amino acids. Germline values: CDR1 KGHSH, CDR2 LQKENI. The V and J ends lost 0 bases and 7 bases respectively, with 6 bases between them. CDR3 loop: CASSPPGSEAFF. In DNA form, the CDR3 reads TGTGCCAGCTCACCACCGGGGAGTGAAGCTTTCTTT.

This clone occurred once. The chain has TRBV19 and TRBJ2-7; no clear D. Trimming pared 5 bases from V and 7 bases from J, leaving 15 bases between. The CDR3 totals 13 residues. Germline-derived CDR1 and CDR2 are LNHDA and SQIVND (reference sequence). The CDR3 coding sequence is TGTGCCAGTAGTCCGGGCCACCTCTGGGAGCAGTACTTC. Translating it yields CASSPGHLWEQYF.

DNA of the CDR3: TGCGCCAGCAGCTCCCGGGACTACCCTTACGAGCAGTACTTC. It codes for CASSSRDYPYEQYF. V and J are TRBV4-3 and TRBJ2-7; TRBD2 aligns across 7 bases. There are 14 residues in the CDR3. Germline trimming cut 5 bases from V and 4 bases from J; bases unmatched to any gene: 8. The germline CDR1 and CDR2 sequences are LGHNA and YSLEER.

V gene TRBV2 combines with J gene TRBJ2-5; weak D call: TRBD2 (6 bases). This CDR3 comprises 15 residues. Germline lookup yields CDR1 SNHLY and CDR2 FYNNEI. V was clipped by 7 bases and J by 5 bases, with 20 bases between them. CDR3 in DNA: TGTGCCAGCAATAACGGGGGAAGGGATCGGGAGACCCAGTACTTC. Translating it yields CASNNGGRDRETQYF.

This chain connects TRBV4-3 to TRBJ2-1, with D possibly matching TRBD1 (6 bases). CDR3 length equals 15 residues. Per the germline V gene, CDR1 is LGHNA and CDR2 is YSLEER. The V end was cut by 3 bases, the J end by 3 bases, with 12 bases between. CDR3 sequence: CASSQEQGYYNEQFF. DNA for the CDR3: TGCGCCAGCAGCCAGGAGCAGGGGTACTACAATGAGCAGTTCTTC.

The chain employs TRBV25-1 and TRBJ2-1; 7 bases are a match to TRBD2. The V gene end was trimmed by 10 bases and the J gene end by 8 bases; junction bases not matched to a gene: 14. This CDR3 spans 14 amino acids. Germline-derived CDR1 and CDR2 are MGHDK and SYGVNS. CDR3 nucleotides: TGTGCCACCGTAACTAGCGAGAATAACGATGAGCAGTTCTTC. Amino acid sequence: CATVTSENNDEQFF.

The V and J genes are TRBV7-9 and TRBJ2-2; 10 bases line up with TRBD2. The CDR3 has 15 amino acids. Germline V CDR1 and CDR2: SEHNR, FQNEAQ (reference sequence). V shed 5 bases, J shed 5 bases, and the junction held 5 bases outside the gene matches. The CDR3 loop is CASSPSGRGTGELFF. CDR3 DNA sequence: TGTGCCAGCAGCCCTAGCGGGAGAGGTACCGGGGAGCTGTTTTTT.

This chain links TRBV14 with TRBJ1-1, with a tentative D call TRBD1 (5 bases). CDR3 length equals 12 residues. The V end was cut by 5 bases, the J end by 6 bases, with 10 bases between. Per germline, CDR1 SGHDN and CDR2 FVKESK. CDR3 region: CASSRQGAEAFF. The CDR3 DNA follows: TGTGCCAGCAGCAGGCAGGGTGCTGAAGCTTTCTTT.

The chain is built from TRBV5-4 and TRBJ1-1; perhaps TRBD1 as D (6 bases). There are 15 residues in the CDR3. CDR1 and CDR2 from the germline V gene are SGHNT and YYREEE (reference sequence). V lost 7 bases and J lost 4, with 20 bases in between. The CDR3 sequence: CASGVGGRGTTEAFF. CDR3 DNA: TGTGCCAGCGGGGTTGGGGGGCGCGGCACCACTGAAGCTTTCTTT.

The J gene is TRBJ2-1, the V gene TRBV19, with 9 bases that match TRBD1. V lost 4 bases to trimming and J lost 3 bases; unmatched junction nucleotides: 16. CDR3 size: 19 residues. Germline CDR1 reads LNHDA; CDR2 reads SQIVND (reference sequence). CDR3 nucleotides: TGTGCCAGTAGTACCCTTCCGGGACAGGGACAAGCCAGCTACAATGAGCAGTTCTTC. Translated, it gives CASSTLPGQGQASYNEQFF.

The chain uses TRBV5-1 and TRBJ1-2; 12 bases align to TRBD1. Trimming removed 4 bases from V and 4 bases from J; junction bases left unmatched: 11. Germline V gene lookup returns CDR1 SGHRS and CDR2 YFSETQ. There are 17 residues in the CDR3. In DNA form, the CDR3 reads TGCGCCAGCAGCAAGGGACAGGGGGCTGGACGAAGCTATGGCTACACCTTC. Translated: CASSKGQGAGRSYGYTF.

The rearrangement uses TRBV30 and TRBJ1-2; D gene ambiguous. The CDR3 totals 12 residues. Looked up from germline, CDR1 is GTSNPN and CDR2 is SVGIG (reference sequence). V shed 0 bases and J shed 9 bases, with 11 bases lying between them. The CDR3 bases are TGTGCCTGGAGTGTTTCCTACCAAAGCTACACCTTC. It yields the protein CAWSVSYQSYTF.

The chain carries TRBV11-2 and TRBJ2-5; 10 positions match TRBD2. CDR1 and CDR2 from the germline V gene are SGHAT and FQNNGV. V dropped 5 bases and J dropped 5; count of bases not matched to a gene: 5. The CDR3 is made up of 14 amino acids. Here the CDR3 DNA reads TGTGCCAGCAGCCGGACTAGCGGTCTGGAGACCCAGTACTTC. This gives the protein CASSRTSGLETQYF.

V and J are TRBV2 and TRBJ2-4, with D maybe TRBD2 (6 bases). The germline V gene encodes CDR1 SNHLY and CDR2 FYNNEI. The CDR3 extends over 13 amino acids. Trimming took 3 bases from V and 12 from J, leaving 15 bases between them. CDR3 region: CASSDAGPPNQYF. The CDR3 DNA reads TGTGCCAGCAGTGACGCGGGACCCCCTAATCAGTACTTC.